The source of this TCR beta chain is a study of cytomegalovirus exposure and HLA in healthy donors (dated by TCRdb to about 2017). For context, the study as a whole: An earlier analysis of a few hundred of the donors reported around 280 Gb of sequence data and about 120 million unique TCR beta sequences obtained from 180 million or so T cells. To predict cytomegalovirus infection status, the study combined high-throughput TCR immunosequencing, statistical association of individual TCRs with disease status, and machine learning. Four to six DR-DQ haplotypes were handled as single units for association and clustering, since linkage in the cohort was strong. An early release covering some 640 HLA-typed donors comprised approximately 300 gigabases of sequencing data and around 86 million unique TCR sequences. In the later analysis, no new phenotypic data were used to find candidate immune exposures; instead, reliance was placed on TCR beta sequences and their occurrence across donors. Class I and class II HLA loci were covered by the typing at four-digit resolution. All discovery cohort repertoires had been generated using a single sequencing platform. Using immunosequencing, the study profiled T cell repertoires from approximately 700 subjects and related those repertoires to cytomegalovirus serostatus. In a later genetic analysis, genome-wide SNP genotypes for about 55% of the roughly 700 donors were used, and that subset was treated as a discovery cohort. Of the roughly 400 genotyped donors, roughly 76% were placed in the genetic ancestry cluster associated with self-reported Caucasian donors. In a later analysis, previously published TCR beta repertoires from 550 to 700 donors were re-analyzed and high-resolution HLA genotyping was added so that TCR occurrence patterns could be studied. Donor age, sex, ethnicity and CMV serostatus were compiled alongside the repertoire data. The study aimed to test whether cataloging public T cell receptors could reveal signatures of past pathogen exposure. The number of donors typed differed by locus, with about 629-630 for A, B, C, DRB1 and DQB1, roughly 550 for DQA1, under 610 for DPA1, and 450 to 480 for DPB1. On average, around 230,000 unique TCR beta nucleotide sequences were sequenced per donor among 398 genotyped donors of the cohort, with 15% to 20% of those sequences being non-productive. In an earlier analysis of roughly 600 of the donors, high-throughput TCR beta sequencing was used to judge whether each TCR beta V gene segment behaved as functional or pseudogenic. Along with the roughly 700-subject first cohort, a separate validation cohort of around 110 different subjects was used.

Libraries were prepared through the immunoSEQ multiplex PCR assay. For the multiplex PCR, a mixture combining 60 forward primers for TCR Vbeta segments and 13 reverse primers for TCR Jbeta segments was used. The CDR3 region of rearranged TCR beta genes was amplified from genomic DNA by a multiplex PCR assay. Amplified TCR beta libraries were sequenced as 87-base-pair reads on the Illumina HiSeq System. The original pipeline was this. A later analysis counted about 80 million unique TCR beta chains across the 666 repertoires, and some 11 million of these chains were shared by at least two donors. To remove PCR and sequencing errors, raw reads were error-corrected and collapsed into unique sequences using a nearest-neighbor algorithm that merged closely related sequences. V, D and J gene segments were assigned by aligning CDR3 sequences to IMGT reference sequences. Each retained sequence needed at least a six-nucleotide match to both a V gene segment and a J gene segment. A rearrangement was called productive if the CDR3 had no stop codons and remained in frame with V and J, and every other rearrangement was called non-productive. CDR3 was defined by IMGT convention, running from the second conserved V-encoded cysteine to the conserved J-encoded phenylalanine. The earlier analysis of roughly 590 of the donors excluded any sequence lacking an unambiguous match to a single V gene segment. In an earlier analysis of 500 to 750 of the donors, V segments were called functional above 56.7% productive rearrangements and were called segregating when the between-donor standard deviation exceeded 5%. A statistical classification framework was built to diagnose cytomegalovirus status from the catalog of TCR beta chain sequences. V and J gene assignment, in a later analysis, came from comparing TCR nucleotide sequences with IMGT/GENE-DB human TR gene sequences. The TCRdist pipeline was used in a later analysis to assign CDR3 sequences and most-parsimonious VDJ recombination scenarios. In a later analysis, every TCR beta chain was defined by the combination of its CDR3 amino acid sequence and its V-gene family, and reads without a unique V-gene family were dropped. As a way to deal with suspected cross-contamination and a sequencing artifact, a later analysis dropped 500 to 700 nucleotide sequences that were highly shared and had low generation probability. For each public chain, a later analysis derived a clonal expansion index from normalized ranks of inferred template counts within each repertoire. Generation probabilities in a later analysis came from a VDJ recombination model fitted to out-of-frame rearrangements, and those results were checked against IGoR. In a later analysis, TCR-TCR, TCR-HLA and TCR-CMV co-occurrence was scored with hypergeometric tests, and a repertoire-size bias correction was applied to TCR pairs. A later analysis estimated false discovery rates by permuting HLA or CMV assignments 20 times. In a later analysis, co-occurring TCRs were grouped using DBSCAN, with TCRdist sequence similarity added in when clustering inside HLA-allele-positive subsets. Repertoires with fewer than 30,000 or more than 120,000 public chains were left out of co-occurrence clustering, as were a few repertoires with anomalous nucleotide sharing. The table comes from immuneACCESS by way of TCRdb, which keeps in-frame sequences with V and J called. Part of the clones is missing from these tables; in studies checked, under half for an unresolved V gene and the rest for unknown reasons. D and trimming come from the DNA, and the V and J calls and clone size come from that table. The sample profile shows 100,000 or so clones; roughly 70% of them were found once. The top ten clones comprise about 10% of the sample.

The cohort was made up of 500 to 800 healthy bone marrow donors. At the time of sampling, every cohort member was nominally healthy, though immune exposures that went unrecorded were likely present. The donor tested CMV seronegative and was one of the 352 seronegative cohort members. Each donor provided a peripheral blood sample, and peripheral blood mononuclear cells were used for TCR beta sequencing. Genomic DNA was extracted from the blood cell samples with the Qiagen DNeasy Blood Extraction Kit. Here is what the overall study found, with its caveats: In a later analysis, HLA-associated TCR beta chains were found to be more clonally expanded and to have lower generation probabilities than equally common non-associated chains. A group of highly shared sequence variants was considered likely to be a technical artifact of the sequencing pipeline. Approximately 16 rarely observed V segments, including chromosome 9 orphons, were excluded from the earlier analysis of about 500 of the donors because counts were too low. A further reported finding was that TCR beta sequences accurately predicted the HLA-A and HLA-B alleles for most subjects in the first cohort. The presence/absence analyses assumed that sequencing depth was roughly uniform across donors, and that assumption may not be true. In a later analysis, TCR association rates were found to vary across HLA loci, with the most associated TCRs seen for DRB1 alleles and the fewest for HLA-C alleles. When HLA alleles, especially DR and DQ, strongly co-occurred, TCR associations were difficult to assign to individual alleles. The study gave a list of under 200 TCR beta chains associated with cytomegalovirus. The authors suggested that the approach could potentially be extended to other disease states and immunological phenotypes. In a later analysis, 16,951 TCR beta sequences were associated with specific HLA alleles at a false discovery rate of 0.05. In vitro tests confirmed that three of the cytomegalovirus-associated TCR beta chains recognize cytomegalovirus antigens. The only immune exposure information available for the cohort was CMV serostatus. In a later genetic analysis, a missense DCLRE1C variant was associated with V-gene and J-gene trimming of TCR beta chains, and the association was replicated in an independent cohort. In both the original and validation cohorts, the classifier was reported to diagnose cytomegalovirus status with high specificity and sensitivity. While some public TCRs were present in many individuals, most TCR sequences turned up only very rarely across donors. Compared with the approximately 710-donor mean, donors in an Asian-associated ancestry cluster had fewer N-insertions in productive TCRs, according to a later genetic analysis. Some IMGT-functional V segments, including TRBV6-2 and TRBV6-3, could not be distinguished by the 87-base-pair reads and were therefore excluded. In this cohort, only TCR beta chains were sequenced, and detectable features were limited by the absence of alpha or paired-chain data. HLA typing was unavailable for some donors at each locus, so association tests used only the typed subset. In a later analysis, most CMV-associated TCR beta chains were found to appear HLA-restricted, with HLA associations seemingly driven largely by CMV exposure. Linkage disequilibrium might explain the correlated functional status among segregating V segments, but an unknown experimental factor could not be ruled out. Broadly in line with IMGT annotations, most TCR beta V segments showed up in productive rearrangements about 87% or about 30% of the time in an earlier analysis of under 700 of the donors. According to a later analysis, parvovirus B19, influenza, CMV and Epstein-Barr virus appeared linked to several top co-occurrence clusters.

The germline V end is reduced by 5 bases and the J end by 9 bases; junction bases left unmatched: 4. Reading the germline V gene gives CDR1 SGHTA and CDR2 FQGTGA. Its CDR3 holds 15 amino acids, cysteine through phenylalanine. Only the CDR3 part of the read is kept: 45 bases, read in frame from the first base. On this clone itself: Its binding antigen is unknown. No base-level quality is on record; no much larger clone is a single base apart.

Sequencing was done on a sample of PBMCs. This receptor was obtained from a man aged 50 or older in good health and CMV-seronegative. The chain links TRBV7-3 with TRBJ2-1; 16 bases in the junction line up with TRBD2. The DNA sequence reads TGTGCCAGCAGCACAGGGACTAGCGGGAGGGTTGAGCAGTTCTTC. It encodes CASSTGTSGRVEQFF.